Below, one T cell receptor beta chain is given with its context. The data are from a study of T cells in Graves' hyperthyroidism and ophthalmopathy. RNA transcripts were the template for amplifying TCR beta CDR3 regions. RT-PCR in the first round (using the HTBI primer set) targeted the TCR CDR3. From the multiplex PCR reads, TCRdb called clonotypes with MiXCR, one entry per CDR3 protein. The sample has around 610,000 distinct CDR3 sequences; 14% to 15% are singletons. With 3 bases clipped from V and 5 bases from J, the junction kept 14 bases outside the gene matches. Germline V gene lookup returns CDR1 DFQATT and CDR2 SNEGSKA (reference sequence). This CDR3 region has 17 residues.

Sequencing was carried out using blood. The receptor's source is a woman in her forties with Graves' ophthalmopathy. J is TRBJ2-7 and V is TRBV20-1, with 12 bases aligning to TRBD2. The DNA of the CDR3 is TGCAGTGCTAGGGATATCCGACTAGCGGGAGTAGTCAACGAGCAGTACTTC. It is translated as CSARDIRLAGVVNEQYF.